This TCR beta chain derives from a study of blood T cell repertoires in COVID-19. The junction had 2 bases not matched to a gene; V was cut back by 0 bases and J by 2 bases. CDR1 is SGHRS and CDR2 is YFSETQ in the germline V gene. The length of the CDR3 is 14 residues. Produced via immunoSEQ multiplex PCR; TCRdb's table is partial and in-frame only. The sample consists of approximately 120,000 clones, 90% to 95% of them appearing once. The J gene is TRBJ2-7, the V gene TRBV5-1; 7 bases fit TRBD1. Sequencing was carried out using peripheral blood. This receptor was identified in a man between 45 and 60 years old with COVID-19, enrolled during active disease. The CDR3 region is CASSLDRGTYEQYF. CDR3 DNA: TGCGCCAGCAGCTTGGACAGGGGCACCTACGAGCAGTACTTC.